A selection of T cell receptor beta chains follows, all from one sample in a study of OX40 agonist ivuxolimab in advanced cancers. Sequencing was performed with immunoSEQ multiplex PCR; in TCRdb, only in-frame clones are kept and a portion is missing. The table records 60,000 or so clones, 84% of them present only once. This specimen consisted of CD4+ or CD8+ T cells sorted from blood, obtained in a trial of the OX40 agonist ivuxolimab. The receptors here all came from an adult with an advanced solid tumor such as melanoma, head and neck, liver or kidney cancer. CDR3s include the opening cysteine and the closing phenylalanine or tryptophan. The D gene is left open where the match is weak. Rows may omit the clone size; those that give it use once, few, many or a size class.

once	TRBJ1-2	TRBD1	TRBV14	TGTGCCAGCAGCCCACCGGGGGGACAGCGGGGCTACACCTTC	CASSPPGGQRGYTF
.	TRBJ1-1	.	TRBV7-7	TGTGCCAGCAGCCCCAGTCCTGACACTGAAGCTTTCTTT	CASSPSPDTEAFF
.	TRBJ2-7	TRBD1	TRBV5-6	TGTGCCAGCAGCTTACAGGGGGCCGAGCAGTACTTC	CASSLQGAEQYF
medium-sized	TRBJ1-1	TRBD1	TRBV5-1	TGCGCCAGCAGTTCGGGACAGCAACTCACTGAAGCTTTCTTT	CASSSGQQLTEAFF
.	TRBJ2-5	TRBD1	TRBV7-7	TGCTCGACAGGGGCTTACCAAGAGACCCAGTACTTC	CSTGAYQETQYF
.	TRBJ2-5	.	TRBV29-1	TGCAGCGTTGGACGACCGTACCAAGAGACCCAGTACTTC	CSVGRPYQETQYF
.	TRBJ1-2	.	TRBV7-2	TGTGCCAGCAGCTTAGCTTTTGGGGTCCCGGGGGATGGCTACACCTTC	CASSLAFGVPGDGYTF
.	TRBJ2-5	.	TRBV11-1	TGTGCCAGCAGCTTAGGGTCCCAGGAGACCCAGTACTTC	CASSLGSQETQYF
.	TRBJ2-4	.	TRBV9	TGTGCCAGCAGCGTAGAAGGCAGATTTGGCATTCAGTACTTC	CASSVEGRFGIQYF
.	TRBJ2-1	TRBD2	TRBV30	TGTGCCTGGAGTCCAGCTAGCGGGGGGAACAATGAGCAGTTCTTC	CAWSPASGGNNEQFF
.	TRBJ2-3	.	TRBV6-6	TGTGCCAGCAGTTACAACGCAGGTAGCACAGATACGCAGTATTTT	CASSYNAGSTDTQYF
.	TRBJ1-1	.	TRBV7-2	TGTGCCAGCAGCTTAGGCCCAGCCAACACTGAAGCTTTCTTT	CASSLGPANTEAFF
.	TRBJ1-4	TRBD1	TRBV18	TGTGCCAGCTCAAGGGGGCATGGTAATGAAAAACTGTTTTTT	CASSRGHGNEKLFF
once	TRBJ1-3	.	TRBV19	TGTGCCAGTAGTTTCCCGGGAGTGGCCCCGGACGAGGGAGGAAACACCATATATTTT	CASSFPGVAPDEGGNTIYF
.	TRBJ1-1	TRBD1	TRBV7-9	TGTGCCAGCAGCTACAATCCAGGGGGAGGGGCGAACACTGAAGCTTTCTTT	CASSYNPGGGANTEAFF
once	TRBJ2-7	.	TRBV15	TGTGCCACCAGCAGGGAGGCGGGATCCTACGAGCAGTACTTC	CATSREAGSYEQYF